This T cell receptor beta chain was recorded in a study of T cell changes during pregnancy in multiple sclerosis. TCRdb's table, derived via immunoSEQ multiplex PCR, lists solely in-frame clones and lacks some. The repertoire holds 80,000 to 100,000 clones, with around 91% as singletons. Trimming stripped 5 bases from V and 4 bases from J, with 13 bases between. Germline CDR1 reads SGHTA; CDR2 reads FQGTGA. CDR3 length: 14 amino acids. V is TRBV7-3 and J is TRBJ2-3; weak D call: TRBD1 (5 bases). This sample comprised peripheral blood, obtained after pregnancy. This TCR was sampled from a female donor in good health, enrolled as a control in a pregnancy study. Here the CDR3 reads CASSPLLGADTQYF. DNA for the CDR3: TGTGCCAGCAGCCCACTCTTAGGGGCAGATACGCAGTATTTT.